This TCR beta chain was documented in a study of identical twins (dated by TCRdb to the mid-2010s). In the study overall: To test whether fetal clonotypes persist, the study used deep sequencing on TCR alpha and beta repertoires from monozygotic twins, unrelated adults of various ages, and cord blood. Replicate twin experiments were performed at different times using different library preparation protocols to rule out contamination. General findings and caveats noted by the study authors: Compared with coincidental sharing between unrelated individuals, out-of-frame TCR alpha sequences shared between twins had an excess of sequences with low generation probability. Recombination models systematically underestimated out-of-frame TCR alpha sharing in monozygotic twins but agreed with sharing between unrelated individuals. Excess twin sharing in beta out-of-frame sequences was weaker because fewer shared sequences lowered the signal-to-noise ratio. Zero-insertion analyses could be partly confounded by invariant T cells such as MAIT and iNKT, though diverse VJ usage argued against such confounding for most clonotypes. Because the same donors could not be followed over many years, conclusions were based on cross-sectional statistical analysis. Abundant cord blood beta clonotypes had fewer insertions, young adult naive repertoires showed a similar but weaker trend, and memory repertoires showed no such trend.

The sample holds many counts of this clonotype. Its binding antigen is unknown. No much larger clonotype is one base removed from it; base qualities were not supplied. Measured from the cysteine to the phenylalanine, the CDR3 is 13 residues long. Of all the DNA, just the CDR3 is kept, 39 bases in frame from base 1. The trim is 7 bases for V and 2 bases for J, with a gap of 10 bases between the germline ends. CDR1 is given as SEHNR and CDR2 as FQNEAQ, both from the germline V gene (reference sequence). Every donor was a healthy Caucasian. The twin cohort comprised three pairs of female monozygotic twins, all aged about 18 to 29 years. Peripheral blood mononuclear cells were used as the source from which RNA for TCR libraries was isolated. Receptors were amplified or captured by 5' RACE. Reads for this sample came from an Illumina HiSeq 2000. A universal primer binding site was added through template switching, and the final cDNA carried a unique molecular identifier so that TCR cDNA molecules could be counted accurately. Specific primers in the conserved constant-segment region were used to synthesize first-strand cDNA for the TCR alpha and beta chains. Each cDNA library was double barcoded, with a SMART-Mk sample barcode plus Illumina barcodes, to control for contamination. TruSeq adapter sequences, together with Illumina sample barcodes, were added in two successive PCR steps. Sequencing of the TCR alpha and beta cDNA libraries was done on the Illumina HiSeq platform using custom primers. The paper's processing steps were these. Unique molecular identifiers were extracted from raw reads with MiGEC, and CDR3 positions were determined with MiXCR. Recombination models were inferred per individual with the repgenHMM and IGoR tools using an EM algorithm. The tcR package in R was used for shared clonotype analysis, with sharing normalized by the product of cloneset sizes. Out-of-frame nonproductive sequences were analyzed to study raw recombination free of thymic and clonal selection effects. TCRdb ran its own pipeline on the public reads, namely fastp trimming at Q25 and MiXCR clone calling, and kept in-frame beta chains. Duplicate CDR3 protein sequences are folded into a single record with the most common DNA and genes. The V and J calls were not made by the authors but by TCRdb's processing. The sample table records approximately 590,000 distinct CDR3 sequences; over 8.5% of these occur just once. The ten largest make up 2.5% to 3% of the sample.

The same specimen was also included in a second study, on yellow fever vaccine responses in identical twins. Per the second study: According to the authors, the vaccine-induced T cell response in identical twins seemed to be partly convergent and partly specific to each individual. Focusing on identical twins, the study followed the T cell clones that responded to the vaccine, and did so with precision.

This receptor was identified in a young woman in good health. The V gene is TRBV7-9 and the J gene is TRBJ2-3; the D gene is perhaps TRBD2, on 5 matching bases. Input material: PBMCs. The DNA reads as follows: TGTGCCAGCAACCAGCGGTCCACAGATACGCAGTATTTT. This translates into CASNQRSTDTQYF.